Following are 18 T cell receptor beta chains from one sample sequenced in a study of blood T cell repertoires in COVID-19. This table comes from immunoSEQ multiplex PCR, and its TCRdb copy is limited to in-frame clones, with some not included. In the table there are about 150,000 clones, over 75% of which are singletons. Sequencing was performed on peripheral blood. These receptors came from a man aged 70-80 years who had recovered from COVID-19.

J is TRBJ1-2 and V is TRBV27; D perhaps matches TRBD1 (6 bases). The CDR3 totals 15 residues. CDR1 and CDR2 from the germline V gene are MNHEY and SMNVEV (reference sequence). V lost 8 bases to trimming and J lost 8 bases, with 24 bases between them. The CDR3 spells CASSLGRQGPGGYTF. The CDR3 DNA follows: TGTGCCAGCTCTCTTGGACGCCAGGGGCCGGGCGGCTACACCTTC.

A word on this clone: Germline and junction disagree at one end, which may indicate a read error. The chain combines TRBV5-1 with TRBJ2-1; the D gene is possibly TRBD2 (6 bases). CDR1 is SGHRS and CDR2 is YFSETQ in the germline V gene. This CDR3 region has 14 residues. The CDR3 DNA is TGCGCCAGCAGCTTGGGACTAGTCTACGATGAGCAGTTCTTC. Its protein product is CASSLGLVYDEQFF. The variable domain in full, completed from reference TRBV5-1 and TRBJ2-1, reads KAGVTQTPRYLIKTRGQQVTLSCSPISGHRSVSWYQQTPGQGLQFLFEYFSETQRNKGNFPGRFSGRQFSNSRSEMNVSTLELGDSALYLCASSLGLVYDEQFFGPGTRLTVL.

The chain is built from TRBV19 and TRBJ2-1, with D possibly matching TRBD2 (6 bases). Trimming took off 3 bases at V and 4 bases at J, with 10 bases between the two ends. CDR1 is LNHDA and CDR2 is SQIVND in the germline V gene (reference sequence). The CDR3 consists of 14 residues. CDR3 coding DNA: TGTGCCAGTAGTATCGGGGGACCATACAATGAGCAGTTCTTC. This gives the protein CASSIGGPYNEQFF.

The rearrangement joins TRBV7-9 to TRBJ1-1; D ambiguous. The CDR3 extends over 14 amino acids. CDR1 is SEHNR, CDR2 FQNEAQ, per germline (reference sequence). V was trimmed by 5 bases and J by 3 bases, leaving 13 bases between them. The CDR3 region is CASSLFARDTEAFF. DNA of the CDR3: TGTGCCAGCAGCCTTTTTGCCCGGGACACTGAAGCTTTCTTT.

This clone was detected a few times. V and J are TRBV19 and TRBJ2-3; 13 nucleotides line up with TRBD2. There are 17 residues in the CDR3. V was clipped by 4 bases and J by 0 bases; unmatched bases: 4. CDR1 is LNHDA and CDR2 is SQIVND in the germline V gene (reference sequence). The CDR3 loop reads CASSRLAGGASTDTQYF. CDR3 nucleotides: TGTGCCAGTAGTAGACTAGCGGGAGGTGCTAGCACAGATACGCAGTATTTT.

This chain uses TRBV12-5 with TRBJ1-5, with D possibly matching TRBD1 (6 bases). Trimming took 1 base from V and 5 from J, leaving 12 bases between them. This CDR3 region has 15 residues. CDR1 and CDR2 (germline): LGHNT, FRNRAP. The CDR3 nucleotides read TGTGCTAGTGGTTTGGGGACAGCCAACGATCAGCCCCAGCATTTT. It yields the protein CASGLGTANDQPQHF.

The chain links TRBV28 to TRBJ1-2; 9 bases match TRBD1. Germline V CDR1 and CDR2: MDHEN, SYDVKM. There are 13 residues in the CDR3. V trimming: 8 bases; J trimming: 2 bases; junction bases outside the gene matches: 3. CDR3 DNA: TGTGCCAGCCGGACAGGGGACAACTATGGCTACACCTTC. Translated, it gives CASRTGDNYGYTF.

This chain links TRBV29-1 with TRBJ2-7; weak D call: TRBD1 (8 bases). With 4 bases removed from V and 9 bases from J, the gap between germline ends came to 16 bases. Germline CDR1 is SQVTM and CDR2 is ANQGSEA. This CDR3 has 12 residues. The CDR3 here is CSVAYRGEGQYF. CDR3 DNA: TGCAGCGTTGCGTACAGGGGGGAGGGGCAGTACTTC.

The gene calls are TRBV7-6 and TRBJ1-1, with D perhaps matching TRBD1 (5 bases). Germline V CDR1 and CDR2: SGHVS, FNYEAQ. V was clipped by 0 bases and J by 4 bases, with 15 bases between them. There are 16 residues in the CDR3. The CDR3 DNA follows: TGTGCCAGCAGCTTAGCGCAATCAGGGTCGGGCACTGAAGCTTTCTTT. Translation gives CASSLAQSGSGTEAFF.

The V call is TRBV6-1, the J call TRBJ2-1; 7 bases are shared with TRBD1. The CDR3 consists of 15 residues. V lost 2 bases to trimming and J lost 5 bases; unmatched junction nucleotides: 6. CDR1 MNHNS and CDR2 SASEGT come from the germline V gene. The CDR3 DNA sequence: TGTGCCAGCAGTGAACCGGGACAGATAGACAATGAGCAGTTCTTC. Encoded protein: CASSEPGQIDNEQFF.

The chain uses TRBV12-5 and TRBJ2-1, with D possibly TRBD2 on 7 matching bases. V dropped 5 bases and J dropped 6 bases, with 11 bases sitting between them. The germline CDR1 and CDR2 sequences are LGHNT and FRNRAP. The CDR3 runs 13 residues. CDR3 coding DNA: TGTGCTAGTGGTCGTCGGGGGGCCAATGAGCAGTTCTTC. Translating gives CASGRRGANEQFF.

The chain is built from TRBV29-1 and TRBJ2-3; D remains unclear. CDR3 length equals 14 residues. CDR1 and CDR2 (germline): SQVTM, ANQGSEA. The ends were cut back, 2 bases at V and 6 bases at J, with 15 bases in the middle. In DNA, the CDR3 is TGCAGCGTTGAACCCTCACCCTCCGGGGATACGCAGTATTTT. This sequence encodes CSVEPSPSGDTQYF.

This clone was observed many times. This chain uses TRBV5-6 with TRBJ1-6; no reliable D call. V lost 2 bases and J lost 2, with 8 bases in between. The CDR3 sequence is 15 residues long. Germline V CDR1 and CDR2: SGHDT, YYEEEE. The CDR3 region has the DNA TGTGCCAGCAGCTTCGACACGACCTATAATTCACCCCTCCACTTT. It translates to CASSFDTTYNSPLHF.

The chain joins TRBV3-1 (or the pseudogene TRBV3-2) to TRBJ2-7; D might be TRBD2 (5 bases). V lost 0 bases and J 2 bases, leaving 11 bases between the germline ends. The CDR3 has 15 residues. The germline CDR1 and CDR2 sequences are LGHDT and YNNKEL (reference sequence). This chain's CDR3 is CASSQDIAPTYEQYF. The CDR3 DNA sequence: TGTGCCAGCAGCCAAGACATAGCGCCGACCTACGAGCAGTACTTC.

The chain couples TRBV2 to TRBJ1-2; tentatively, D is TRBD1 (5 bases). Trimming took 10 bases from V and 0 from J, leaving 15 bases between them. Per germline, CDR1 SNHLY and CDR2 FYNNEI. CDR3 size: 14 residues. CDR3 nucleotides: TGTGCCATAGAGGACGGGGGAGCTAACTATGGCTACACCTTC. Amino acid sequence: CAIEDGGANYGYTF.

The chain carries TRBV9 and TRBJ2-3, with TRBD2 matching over 9 bases. The J segment lost 5 bases and the V segment lost 2 bases, leaving 6 bases of the junction unmatched. In germline, CDR1 is SGDLS, CDR2 YYNGEE. The CDR3 sequence is 15 residues long. CDR3 amino acids: CASSVLSGSGDTQYF. In DNA, the CDR3 is TGTGCCAGCAGCGTTCTTAGCGGGAGTGGAGATACGCAGTATTTT.

The rearrangement links TRBV18 to TRBJ2-1; D is ambiguous. The V end lost 3 bases, the J end lost 5 bases, and 8 bases lay between the germline ends. In germline, CDR1 is KGHSH, CDR2 LQKENI. This CDR3 has 13 residues. The CDR3 reads CASSPGLNNEQFF. CDR3 DNA: TGTGCCAGCTCACCTGGGCTTAACAATGAGCAGTTCTTC.

The chain employs TRBV2 and TRBJ1-1; no clear D. V was shortened by 5 bases and J by 10 bases, with 11 bases between the two germline ends. In germline, CDR1 is SNHLY, CDR2 FYNNEI. The CDR3 is 11 residues long. CDR3 nucleotide sequence: TGTGCCAGCAGTTCTAGGATGCTAGCTTTCTTT. Protein: CASSSRMLAFF.